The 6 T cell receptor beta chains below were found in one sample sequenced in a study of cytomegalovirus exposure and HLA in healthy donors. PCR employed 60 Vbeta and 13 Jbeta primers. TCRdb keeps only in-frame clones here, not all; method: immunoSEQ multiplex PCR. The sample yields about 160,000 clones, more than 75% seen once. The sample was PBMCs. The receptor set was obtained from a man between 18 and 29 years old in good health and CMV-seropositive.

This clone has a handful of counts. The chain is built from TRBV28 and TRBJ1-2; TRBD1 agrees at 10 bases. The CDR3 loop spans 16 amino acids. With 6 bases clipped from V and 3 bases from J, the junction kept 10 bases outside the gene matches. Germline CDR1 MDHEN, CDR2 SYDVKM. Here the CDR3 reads CASRPIDRGPYYGYTF. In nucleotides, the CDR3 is TGTGCCAGCAGGCCGATTGACAGGGGGCCCTACTATGGCTACACCTTC.

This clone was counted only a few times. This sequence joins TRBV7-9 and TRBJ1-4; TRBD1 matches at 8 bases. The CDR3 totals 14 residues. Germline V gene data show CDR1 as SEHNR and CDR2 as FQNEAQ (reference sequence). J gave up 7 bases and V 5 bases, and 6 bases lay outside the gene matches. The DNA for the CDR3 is TGTGCCAGCAGCGTGACAGGGGTAGTTGAAAAACTGTTTTTT. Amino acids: CASSVTGVVEKLFF. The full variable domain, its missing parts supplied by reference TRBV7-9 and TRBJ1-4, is DTGVSQNPRHKITKRGQNVTFRCDPISEHNRLYWYRQTLGQGPEFLTYFQNEAQLEKSRLLSDRFSAERPKGSFSTLEIQRTEQGDSAMYLCASSVTGVVEKLFFGSGTQLSVL.

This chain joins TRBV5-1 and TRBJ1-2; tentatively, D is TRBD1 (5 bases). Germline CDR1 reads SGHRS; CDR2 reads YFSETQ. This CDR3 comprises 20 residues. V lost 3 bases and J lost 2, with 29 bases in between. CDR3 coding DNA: TGCGCCAGCAGCTCCGGAGGGCAGGGAGGGGTTGAGCCTATAAACTATGGCTACACCTTC. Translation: CASSSGGQGGVEPINYGYTF.

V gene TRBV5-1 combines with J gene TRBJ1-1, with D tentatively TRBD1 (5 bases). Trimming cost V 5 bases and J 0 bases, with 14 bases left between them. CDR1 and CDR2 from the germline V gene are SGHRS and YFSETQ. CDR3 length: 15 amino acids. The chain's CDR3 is CASRPTTTVNTEAFF. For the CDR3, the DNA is TGCGCCAGCAGGCCCACGACGACAGTGAACACTGAAGCTTTCTTT.

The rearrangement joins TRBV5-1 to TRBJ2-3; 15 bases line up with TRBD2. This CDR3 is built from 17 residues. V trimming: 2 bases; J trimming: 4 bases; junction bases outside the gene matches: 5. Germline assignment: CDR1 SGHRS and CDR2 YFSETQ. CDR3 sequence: CASSFLRTSGGADTQYF. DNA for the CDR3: TGCGCCAGCAGCTTCCTCAGGACTAGCGGGGGGGCAGATACGCAGTATTTT.

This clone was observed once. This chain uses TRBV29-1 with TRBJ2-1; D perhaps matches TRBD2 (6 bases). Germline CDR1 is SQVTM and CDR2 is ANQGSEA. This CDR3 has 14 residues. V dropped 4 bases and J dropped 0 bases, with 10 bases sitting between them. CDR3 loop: CSVVRGTSYNEQFF. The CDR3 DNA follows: TGCAGCGTTGTCCGCGGGACCTCCTACAATGAGCAGTTCTTC.